The 27 T cell receptor beta chains below were found in one sample sequenced in a study of cytomegalovirus exposure and HLA in healthy donors. PCR amplification relied on 60 Vbeta primers (plus 13 Jbeta primers). Profiling relied on immunoSEQ multiplex PCR, and the TCRdb table lists in-frame clones only, not all of them. This table holds some 40,000 clones, approximately 81% found once. Sample: PBMCs. These receptors all stem from a man in his fifties in good health and CMV-seronegative.

The chain has TRBV18 and TRBJ1-2; D uncertain. Germline values: CDR1 KGHSH, CDR2 LQKENI. The CDR3 is 13 residues long. V lost 3 bases and J 6 bases, leaving 11 bases between the germline ends. CDR3 amino acids: CASSPLRGDGYTF. The DNA for the CDR3 is TGTGCCAGCTCACCCCTGCGGGGAGATGGCTACACCTTC.

The chain is built from TRBV5-4 and TRBJ2-5; 7 bases line up with TRBD2. The CDR3 consists of 14 residues. Germline CDR1 reads SGHNT; CDR2 reads YYREEE (reference sequence). V shed 4 bases and J 3 bases; nucleotides not matched to a gene: 6. The CDR3 sequence: CASSPGGSEETQYF. The CDR3 region has the DNA TGTGCCAGCAGCCCGGGGGGATCCGAAGAGACCCAGTACTTC.

The chain joins TRBV6-6 to TRBJ2-3; 10 nucleotides align to TRBD2. The junction had 7 bases not matched to a gene; V was cut back by 5 bases and J by 5 bases. Germline V gene data show CDR1 as MNHNY and CDR2 as SVGAGI (reference sequence). CDR3 length: 15 residues. The CDR3 sequence: CASSALAGPLDTQYF. The CDR3 DNA sequence: TGTGCCAGCAGTGCACTAGCGGGGCCTCTAGATACGCAGTATTTT.

The J gene is TRBJ1-1, the V gene TRBV23-1; TRBD1 might be the D (5 bases). TRBV23-1 is filed as an ORF, its function uncertain. Trimming removed 2 bases from V and 0 bases from J, with 13 bases in between. The CDR3 is 16 residues long. DNA for the CDR3: TGCGCCAGCAGTCAAGGGGCACCGATCATGAACACTGAAGCTTTCTTT. This codes for CASSQGAPIMNTEAFF.

Points on this clone: A junction boundary mismatches the germline segment, possibly from a read error. The chain uses TRBV7-9 and TRBJ1-1, with D unclear. Germline CDR1 is SEHNR and CDR2 is FQNEAQ (reference sequence). This CDR3 has 15 amino acids. The CDR3 DNA reads as TGTTCCAGCAGCTTATATCTCCCTCGGGACACTGAAGCTTTCTTT. Translation gives CSSSLYLPRDTEAFF.

The chain links TRBV28 to TRBJ2-1; D call uncertain. Germline assignment: CDR1 MDHEN and CDR2 SYDVKM. The V gene lost 5 bases and the J gene lost 4 bases, with 3 bases spanning the gap. The CDR3 is 11 residues long. The DNA for the CDR3 is TGTGCCAGCAGTCAGTACAATGAGCAGTTCTTC. Amino acid sequence: CASSQYNEQFF.

The rearrangement uses TRBV6-5 and TRBJ2-1; perhaps TRBD1 as D (5 bases). Germline CDR1 and CDR2: MNHEY and SVGAGI. V dropped 2 bases and J dropped 3 bases, with 11 bases sitting between them. The CDR3 runs to 15 residues. The CDR3: CASSYDRTHYNEQFF. DNA for the CDR3: TGTGCCAGCAGTTACGACAGAACTCACTACAATGAGCAGTTCTTC.

The chain couples TRBV12-5 to TRBJ2-2; unclear D gene. Per the germline V gene, CDR1 is LGHNT and CDR2 is FRNRAP. The CDR3 has 15 amino acids. The V and J ends lost 8 bases and 3 bases respectively, with 16 bases between them. The CDR3 DNA sequence: TGTGCTAGTAAAGACCCCTACTATCACACCGGGGAGCTGTTTTTT. Translating gives CASKDPYYHTGELFF.

This chain connects TRBV7-2 to TRBJ2-1; D is undetermined. This CDR3 comprises 13 residues. V was trimmed by 1 base and J by 8 bases, leaving 9 bases between them. CDR1 and CDR2 from the germline V gene are SGHTA and FQGNSA. CDR3 sequence reads: CASSLVDWDEQFF. As DNA, the CDR3 is TGTGCCAGCAGCTTAGTCGACTGGGATGAGCAGTTCTTC.

The chain combines TRBV27 with TRBJ2-3, with a weak D call TRBD1 (5 bases). CDR1 is MNHEY and CDR2 is SMNVEV in the germline V gene (reference sequence). V shed 6 bases and J shed 2 bases, with 21 bases lying between them. This CDR3 has 17 amino acids. The CDR3 nucleotides read TGTGCCAGCAGCCAAAGAAGGGGAAGCAGCCTCACAGATACGCAGTATTTT. Its translation is CASSQRRGSSLTDTQYF.

This clone was picked up a small number of times. The chain couples TRBV27 to TRBJ1-2; D call uncertain. V dropped 2 bases and J dropped 1 base, with 14 bases sitting between them. Germline V gene sequence: CDR1 MNHEY, CDR2 SMNVEV (reference sequence). The CDR3 covers 16 residues. The CDR3 DNA reads as TGTGCCAGCAGTTTAGCGGCGGGGATCGGTAACTATGGCTACACCTTC. Its translation is CASSLAAGIGNYGYTF.

The chain uses TRBV6-5 and TRBJ2-1; D remains ambiguous. V gave up 5 bases and J gave up 7 bases, with 12 bases separating them. Germline values: CDR1 MNHEY, CDR2 SVGAGI. The CDR3 consists of 13 residues. The CDR3 protein is CASSPARLNEQFF. Written as DNA, the CDR3 is TGTGCCAGCAGTCCCGCTAGGCTTAATGAGCAGTTCTTC.

This clone appeared a single time. The V gene is TRBV6-5, the J gene TRBJ1-2; D call uncertain. Trimming cost V 6 bases and J 1 base, with 12 bases left between them. The germline V gene encodes CDR1 MNHEY and CDR2 SVGAGI. This CDR3 is 14 amino acids long. This CDR3 reads CASRRTGNNYGYTF. DNA of the CDR3: TGTGCCAGCAGAAGGACGGGAAATAACTATGGCTACACCTTC.

The chain couples TRBV5-4 to TRBJ2-3, with 15 bases matching TRBD2. Germline trimming cut 4 bases from V and 2 bases from J; bases unmatched to any gene: 5. The CDR3 consists of 17 residues. Looked up from germline, CDR1 is SGHNT and CDR2 is YYREEE (reference sequence). CDR3 bases: TGTGCCAGCAGCAAGGGACTAGCGGGAGGTCCCACAGATACGCAGTATTTT. It yields the protein CASSKGLAGGPTDTQYF.

The chain has TRBV7-2 and TRBJ2-3, with D perhaps TRBD1 (5 bases). There are 16 residues in the CDR3. V was pared by 4 bases and J by 1 base, with 15 bases between. The germline gives CDR1 SGHTA, CDR2 FQGNSA. The CDR3: CASSYQGSVGTDTQYF. CDR3 DNA sequence: TGTGCCAGCAGCTACCAGGGTTCCGTTGGCACAGATACGCAGTATTTT.

This clone was observed a single time. V usage is TRBV30 and J usage is TRBJ2-7, with a tentative D call TRBD1 (5 bases). The V and J ends lost 2 bases and 2 bases respectively, with 10 bases between them. This CDR3 has 13 amino acids. Germline CDR1 reads GTSNPN; CDR2 reads SVGIG (reference sequence). CDR3 amino acids: CAWSWQGTYEQYF. CDR3 bases: TGTGCCTGGAGTTGGCAGGGTACCTACGAGCAGTACTTC.

This rearrangement joins TRBV7-2 to TRBJ2-7; 11 bases fit TRBD2. This CDR3 comprises 15 residues. The germline CDR1 and CDR2 sequences are SGHTA and FQGNSA. V dropped 5 bases and J dropped 3; count of bases not matched to a gene: 6. CDR3 coding DNA: TGTGCCAGCAGCCCCGGGGGGACTAGCGGCTACGAGCAGTACTTC. Amino acids: CASSPGGTSGYEQYF.

This clone has only one observation. The chain employs TRBV18 and TRBJ2-5; 8 bases match TRBD2. V trimming: 2 bases; J trimming: 2 bases; junction bases outside the gene matches: 1. The germline V gene encodes CDR1 KGHSH and CDR2 LQKENI. This CDR3 is built from 14 residues. DNA for the CDR3: TGTGCCAGCTCACCAGGCGGGGGGCAAGAGACCCAGTACTTC. Translation: CASSPGGGQETQYF.

The chain has TRBV19 and TRBJ1-2, with D possibly matching TRBD1 (5 bases). This CDR3 contains 15 residues. Germline values: CDR1 LNHDA, CDR2 SQIVND (reference sequence). V gave up 4 bases and J gave up 2 bases, with 14 bases separating them. CDR3 bases: TGTGCCAGTAGTAGGACGGGACGGGGGAACTATGGCTACACCTTC. Translating it yields CASSRTGRGNYGYTF.

The rearrangement uses TRBV7-6 and TRBJ2-5, with D possibly being TRBD1 (5 bases). TRBJ2-7 matches the DNA end more closely, so the J call is doubtful. Germline CDR1 SGHVS, CDR2 FNYEAQ. The CDR3 consists of 15 residues. The CDR3 DNA is TGTGCCAGCAGCTTAGGGCCAGGGAAGGCCTACGAGCAGTACTTC. It encodes CASSLGPGKAYEQYF.

The rearrangement links TRBV4-2 to TRBJ2-7, with TRBD1 matching 10 bases. The germline gives CDR1 LGHNA, CDR2 YNFKEQ. The J segment lost 4 bases and the V segment lost 4 bases, leaving 16 bases of the junction unmatched. The CDR3 covers 18 residues. CDR3 in amino acids: CASSREITGTGVEYEQYF. CDR3 bases: TGTGCCAGCAGCCGAGAGATCACCGGGACAGGGGTAGAATACGAGCAGTACTTC.

This chain joins TRBV7-2 and TRBJ2-2; 7 bases line up with TRBD2. The trim removed 1 base at V and 1 base at J, leaving 0 bases unmatched. Per germline, CDR1 SGHTA and CDR2 FQGNSA. This CDR3 is 15 amino acids long. The CDR3 reads CASSLVAGNTGELFF. The CDR3 DNA is TGTGCCAGCAGCTTAGTAGCGGGGAACACCGGGGAGCTGTTTTTT.

The chain couples TRBV28 to TRBJ1-2; possibly TRBD1 for D (6 bases). Deletions cut 6 bases from V and 5 bases from J, with 10 bases between. Germline lookup yields CDR1 MDHEN and CDR2 SYDVKM. This CDR3 is 12 amino acids long. This CDR3 is CASSLQGYGYTF. In DNA, the CDR3 is TGTGCCAGCAGCTTACAGGGTTATGGCTACACCTTC.

The chain combines TRBV5-8 with TRBJ1-5, with TRBD1 matching over 7 bases. With V trimmed by 5 bases and J by 13 bases, 12 bases remained unmatched. The germline gives CDR1 SGHTS, CDR2 YDEGEE. The CDR3 totals 13 residues. The CDR3 sequence: CASSRRTGQLQHF. In DNA, the CDR3 is TGTGCCAGCAGTCGTAGGACAGGCCAGCTTCAGCATTTT.

This clone was counted between two and nine times. The J gene is TRBJ2-2, the V gene TRBV11-3, with TRBD1 as a possible D gene (6 bases). The V and J ends lost 4 bases and 1 base respectively, with 13 bases between them. This CDR3 region has 16 residues. From germline, CDR1 is SGHNT and CDR2 YENEEA. The CDR3 DNA reads as TGTGCCAGCAGCTCAAATACGGACAGGAACACCGGGGAGCTGTTTTTT. Translation gives CASSSNTDRNTGELFF.

The chain is built from TRBV2 and TRBJ2-1; 12 nucleotides match TRBD2. With V trimmed by 5 bases and J by 9 bases, 11 bases remained unmatched. CDR3 length: 16 residues. Germline CDR1 reads SNHLY; CDR2 reads FYNNEI. In DNA, the CDR3 is TGTGCCAGCAGTCGACTAGCGGGAGTCCCCCCTGCTGAGCAGTTCTTC. Translating gives CASSRLAGVPPAEQFF.

CDR3 DNA sequence: TGTGCCAGTTCAGGGGAGAACACTGAAGCTTTCTTT. It specifies CASSGENTEAFF. V and J are TRBV28 and TRBJ1-1, with D maybe TRBD1 (6 bases). Germline lookup yields CDR1 MDHEN and CDR2 SYDVKM. The CDR3 sequence is 12 residues long. Trimming pared 9 bases from V and 1 base from J, leaving 9 bases between.